A selection of T cell receptor beta chains follows, all from one sample in a study of control samples from healthy donors and cancer patients. TCRdb's copy holds only in-frame clones and misses some; the assay was immunoSEQ multiplex PCR. The table records under 200,000 clones, 75% to 95% of them present only once. Material: blood. Source of these receptors: a woman aged 25 to 39 in good health. Both conserved end residues are trimmed from each CDR3. A D gene is named only where the DNA matches it firmly.

j_gene | v_gene | d_gene | len | CDR3aa
TRBJ2-1 | TRBV11-2 | TRBD1 | 13 | ASSPGQAPYNEQF
TRBJ1-3 | TRBV12-3/TRBV12-4 | TRBD1 | 10 | ASRTGGHTIY
TRBJ2-6 | TRBV19 | TRBD1 | 14 | ASTDRVFPGANVLT
TRBJ2-3 | TRBV24-1 | TRBD1 | 14 | ATSDSTGGPADTQY
TRBJ2-3 | TRBV21-1 | NA | 11 | ASRTSGSSTQY
TRBJ2-1 | TRBV6-5 | TRBD1 | 13 | ASSWGGTGGNEQF
TRBJ2-6 | TRBV7-3 | NA | 15 | ASSLMGRAAGANVLT
TRBJ2-7 | TRBV18 | TRBD1 | 12 | ASSGQGLSYEQY
TRBJ2-3 | TRBV2 | NA | 10 | ASRPLANTQY
TRBJ2-1 | TRBV7-2 | TRBD2 | 13 | ASSYGTSGSNEQF
TRBJ2-5 | TRBV30 | TRBD2 | 12 | AWSFGGAQETQY
TRBJ2-7 | TRBV3-1/TRBV3-2 | NA | 10 | ASSRQTYEQY
TRBJ2-1 | TRBV19 | NA | 13 | ASSIDRQAGNEQF
TRBJ2-7 | TRBV4-1 | NA | 13 | ASSQGGGGGYEQY
TRBJ1-4 | TRBV3-1/TRBV3-2 | TRBD1 | 15 | ASSQGQGRATNEKLF
TRBJ1-2 | TRBV6-2/TRBV6-3 | TRBD1 | 11 | ASSYSTGFGYT
TRBJ1-3 | TRBV6-6 | NA | 10 | ASSYSGNTIY
TRBJ1-1 | TRBV6-2/TRBV6-3 | NA | 11 | ASSYQENTEAF
TRBJ2-5 | TRBV6-5 | NA | 9 | ASNSGETQY
TRBJ1-1 | TRBV6-5 | NA | 12 | ASSYIGVNTEAF
TRBJ2-7 | TRBV25-1 | TRBD1 | 12 | ASTRTGGPYEQY
TRBJ1-6 | TRBV28 | NA | 10 | ASSPRVPPLH
TRBJ2-7 | TRBV6-5 | TRBD1 | 12 | ASSYSQGAYEQY
TRBJ1-4 | TRBV5-1 | NA | 11 | ASSLVVNEKLF
TRBJ1-2 | TRBV19 | NA | 11 | ASSIGTNYGYT
TRBJ2-6 | TRBV18 | NA | 14 | ASSPGSSSGANVLT
TRBJ2-7 | TRBV19 | TRBD1 | 12 | ASTPGQGSYEQY
TRBJ2-7 | TRBV12-3/TRBV12-4 | NA | 10 | ASSFGGHEQY
TRBJ2-3 | TRBV19 | TRBD2 | 11 | ASSGTSGSAQY
TRBJ1-4 | TRBV28 | NA | 13 | ASSPRQVLNEKLF
TRBJ1-1 | TRBV7-9 | NA | 12 | ASSLDSMNTEAF
TRBJ1-3 | TRBV4-2 | NA | 13 | ASSQDSGSGNTIY
TRBJ2-7 | TRBV6-1 | TRBD1 | 13 | ASSESGTGGYEQY
TRBJ2-1 | TRBV7-2 | TRBD2 | 13 | ASTRTSGRYNEQF
TRBJ2-1 | TRBV29-1 | NA | 12 | SVDPRSSYNEQF
TRBJ1-5 | TRBV5-6 | NA | 12 | ASSLGGSNQPQH
TRBJ2-5 | TRBV9 | TRBD1 | 17 | ASSTRDRGREGGPETQY
TRBJ2-7 | TRBV6-5 | TRBD1 | 11 | ASSRTGAYEQY
TRBJ2-1 | TRBV10-2 | NA | 11 | ASSESEYREQF
TRBJ1-4 | TRBV29-1 | NA | 11 | SVGVLQNEKLF
TRBJ1-3 | TRBV20-1 | NA | 11 | SASHRVGNTIY
TRBJ2-7 | TRBV18 | TRBD1 | 13 | ASSPRQGVSYEQY
TRBJ2-2 | TRBV24-1 | TRBD1 | 13 | ATSDPGQGSGELF
TRBJ1-1 | TRBV29-1 | NA | 10 | SVDRMNTEAF
TRBJ2-7 | TRBV30 | NA | 11 | AWSGLGNYEQY
TRBJ2-7 | TRBV11-2 | TRBD2 | 13 | ASSFTSGSSYEQY
TRBJ1-4 | TRBV4-1 | NA | 12 | ASSQVVGSEKLF